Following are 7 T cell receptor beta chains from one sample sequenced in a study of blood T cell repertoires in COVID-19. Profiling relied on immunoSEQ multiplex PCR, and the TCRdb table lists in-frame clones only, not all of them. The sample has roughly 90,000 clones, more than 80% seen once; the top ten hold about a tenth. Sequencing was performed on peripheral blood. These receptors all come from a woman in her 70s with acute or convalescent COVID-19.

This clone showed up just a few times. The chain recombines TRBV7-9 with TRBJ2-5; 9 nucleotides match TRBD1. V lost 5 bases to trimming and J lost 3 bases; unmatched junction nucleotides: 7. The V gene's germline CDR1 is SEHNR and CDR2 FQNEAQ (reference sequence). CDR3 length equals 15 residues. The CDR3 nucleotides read TGTGCCAGCAGCATAACAGGGGGCTGGGAAGAGACCCAGTACTTC. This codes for CASSITGGWEETQYF.

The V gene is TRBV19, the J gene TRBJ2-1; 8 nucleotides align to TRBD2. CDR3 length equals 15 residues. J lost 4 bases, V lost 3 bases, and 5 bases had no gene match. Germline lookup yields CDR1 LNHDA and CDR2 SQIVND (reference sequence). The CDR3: CASSMTTSAYNEQFF. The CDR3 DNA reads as TGTGCCAGTAGTATGACGACTAGCGCATACAATGAGCAGTTCTTC.

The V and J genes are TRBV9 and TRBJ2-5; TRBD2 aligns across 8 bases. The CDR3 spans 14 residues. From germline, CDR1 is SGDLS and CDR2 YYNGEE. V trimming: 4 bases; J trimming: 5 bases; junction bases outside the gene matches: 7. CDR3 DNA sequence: TGTGCCAGCAGCATAGGGACTAGTGGGGAGACCCAGTACTTC. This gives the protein CASSIGTSGETQYF.

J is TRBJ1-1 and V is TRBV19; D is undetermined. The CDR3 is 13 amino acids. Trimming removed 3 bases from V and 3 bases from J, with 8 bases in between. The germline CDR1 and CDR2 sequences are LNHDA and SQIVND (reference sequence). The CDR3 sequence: CASSIGRDTEAFF. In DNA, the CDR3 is TGTGCCAGTAGTATTGGTCGGGACACTGAAGCTTTCTTT.

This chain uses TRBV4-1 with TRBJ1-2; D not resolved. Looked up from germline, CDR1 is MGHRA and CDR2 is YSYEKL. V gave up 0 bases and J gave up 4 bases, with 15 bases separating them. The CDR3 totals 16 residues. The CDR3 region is CASSQDGPGASYGYTF. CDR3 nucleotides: TGCGCCAGCAGCCAAGATGGCCCCGGAGCCTCCTATGGCTACACCTTC.

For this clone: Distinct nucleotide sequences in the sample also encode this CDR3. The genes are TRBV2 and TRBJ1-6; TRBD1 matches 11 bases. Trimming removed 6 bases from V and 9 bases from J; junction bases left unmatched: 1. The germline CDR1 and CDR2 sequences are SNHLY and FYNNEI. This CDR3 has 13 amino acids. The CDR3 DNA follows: TGTGCCAGCAGGGGACAGGGGGGTTCACCCCTCCACTTT. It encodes CASRGQGGSPLHF.

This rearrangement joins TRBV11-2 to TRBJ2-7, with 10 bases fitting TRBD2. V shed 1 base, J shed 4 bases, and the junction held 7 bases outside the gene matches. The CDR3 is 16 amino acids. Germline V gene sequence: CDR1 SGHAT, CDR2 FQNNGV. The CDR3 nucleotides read TGTGCCAGCAGCTTAGTCGGTAGCGGGAGGATATACGAGCAGTACTTC. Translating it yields CASSLVGSGRIYEQYF.